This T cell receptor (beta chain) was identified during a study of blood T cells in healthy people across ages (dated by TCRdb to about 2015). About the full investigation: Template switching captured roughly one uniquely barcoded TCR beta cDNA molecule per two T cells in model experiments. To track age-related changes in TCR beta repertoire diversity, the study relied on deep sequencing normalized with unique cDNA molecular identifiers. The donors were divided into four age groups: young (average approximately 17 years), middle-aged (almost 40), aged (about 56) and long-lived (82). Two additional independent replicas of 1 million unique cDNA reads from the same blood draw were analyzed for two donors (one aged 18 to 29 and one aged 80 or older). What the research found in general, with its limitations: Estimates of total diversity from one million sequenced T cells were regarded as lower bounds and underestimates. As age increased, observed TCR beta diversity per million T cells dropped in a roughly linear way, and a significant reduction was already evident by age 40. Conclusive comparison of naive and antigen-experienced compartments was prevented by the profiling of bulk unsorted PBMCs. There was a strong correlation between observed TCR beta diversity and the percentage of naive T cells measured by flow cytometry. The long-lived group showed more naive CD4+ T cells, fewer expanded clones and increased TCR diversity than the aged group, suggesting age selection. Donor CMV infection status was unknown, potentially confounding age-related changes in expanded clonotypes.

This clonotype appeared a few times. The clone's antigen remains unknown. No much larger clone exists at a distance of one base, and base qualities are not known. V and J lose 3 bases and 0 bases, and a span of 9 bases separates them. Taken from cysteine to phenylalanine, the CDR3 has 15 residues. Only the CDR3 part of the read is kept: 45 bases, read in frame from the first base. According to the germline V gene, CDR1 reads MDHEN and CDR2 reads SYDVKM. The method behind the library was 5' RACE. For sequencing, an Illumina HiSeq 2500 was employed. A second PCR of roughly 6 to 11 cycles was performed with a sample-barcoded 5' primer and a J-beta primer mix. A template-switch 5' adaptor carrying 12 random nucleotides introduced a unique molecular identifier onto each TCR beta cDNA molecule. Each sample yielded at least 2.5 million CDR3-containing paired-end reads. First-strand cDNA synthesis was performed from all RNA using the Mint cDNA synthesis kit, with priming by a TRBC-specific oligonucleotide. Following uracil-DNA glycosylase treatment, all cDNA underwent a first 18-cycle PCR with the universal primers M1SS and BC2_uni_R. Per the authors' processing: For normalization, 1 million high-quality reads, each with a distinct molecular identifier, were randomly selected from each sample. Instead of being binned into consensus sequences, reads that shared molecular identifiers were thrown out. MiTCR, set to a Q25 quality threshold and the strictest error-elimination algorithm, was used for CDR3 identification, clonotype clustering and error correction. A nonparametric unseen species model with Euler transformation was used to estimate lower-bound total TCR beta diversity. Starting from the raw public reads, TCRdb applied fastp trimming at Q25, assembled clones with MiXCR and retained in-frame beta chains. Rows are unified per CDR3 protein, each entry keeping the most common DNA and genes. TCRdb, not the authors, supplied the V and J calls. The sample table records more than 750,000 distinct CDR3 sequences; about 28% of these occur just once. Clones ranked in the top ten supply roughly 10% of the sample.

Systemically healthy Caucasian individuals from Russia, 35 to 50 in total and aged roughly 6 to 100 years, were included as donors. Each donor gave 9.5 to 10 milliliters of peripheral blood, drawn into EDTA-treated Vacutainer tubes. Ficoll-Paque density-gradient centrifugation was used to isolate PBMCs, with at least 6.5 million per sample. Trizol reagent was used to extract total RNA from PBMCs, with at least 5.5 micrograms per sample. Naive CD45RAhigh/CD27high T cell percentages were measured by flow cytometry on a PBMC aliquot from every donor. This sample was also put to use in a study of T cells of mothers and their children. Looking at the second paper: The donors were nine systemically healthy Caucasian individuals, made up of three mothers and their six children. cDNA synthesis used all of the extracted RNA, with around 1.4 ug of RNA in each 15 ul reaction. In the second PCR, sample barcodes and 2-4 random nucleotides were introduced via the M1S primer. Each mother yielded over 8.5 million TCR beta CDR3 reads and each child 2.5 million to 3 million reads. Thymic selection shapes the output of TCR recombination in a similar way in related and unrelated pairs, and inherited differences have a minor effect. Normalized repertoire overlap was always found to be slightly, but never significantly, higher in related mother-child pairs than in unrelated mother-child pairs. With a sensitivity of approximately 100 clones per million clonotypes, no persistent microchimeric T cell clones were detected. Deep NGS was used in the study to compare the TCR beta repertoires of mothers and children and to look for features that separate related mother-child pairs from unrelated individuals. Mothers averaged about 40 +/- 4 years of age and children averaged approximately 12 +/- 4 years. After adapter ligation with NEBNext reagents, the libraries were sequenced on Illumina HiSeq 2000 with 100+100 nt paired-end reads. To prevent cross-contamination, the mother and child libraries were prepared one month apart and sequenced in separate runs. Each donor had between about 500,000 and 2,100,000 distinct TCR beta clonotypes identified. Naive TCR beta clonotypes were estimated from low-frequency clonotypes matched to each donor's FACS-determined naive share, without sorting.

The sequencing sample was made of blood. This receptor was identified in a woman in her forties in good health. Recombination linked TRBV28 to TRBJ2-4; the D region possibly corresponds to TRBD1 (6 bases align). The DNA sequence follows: TGTGCCAGCAGTTTCGAACAGGGAGCCAAAAACATTCAGTACTTC. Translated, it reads CASSFEQGAKNIQYF.